Following are 19 T cell receptor beta chains from one sample sequenced in a study of T cell responses to AZD1222 COVID-19 vaccine. Here immunoSEQ multiplex PCR was the method, and the copy in TCRdb shows in-frame clones only, minus some. This table holds roughly 120,000 clones, roughly 86% found once. The sample here was peripheral blood, taken 28 days after the second AZD1222 dose. Source of these receptors: an adult who received the AZD1222 COVID-19 vaccine.

The CDR3 region is CASSLWSNEKLFF. The CDR3 nucleotides are TGTGCCAGCAGTTTATGGAGTAATGAAAAACTGTTTTTT. The V gene is TRBV28, the J gene TRBJ1-4; D gene uncertain. With 0 bases removed from V and 4 bases from J, the gap between germline ends came to 3 bases. CDR1 and CDR2 (germline): MDHEN, SYDVKM. The CDR3 is made up of 13 amino acids.

This rearrangement joins TRBV5-6 to TRBJ1-5; possible D gene TRBD1, 5 bases. Trimming shortened V by 3 bases and J by 9 bases, and 13 bases separated the two germline ends. Germline assignment: CDR1 SGHDT and CDR2 YYEEEE. CDR3 length: 13 residues. The CDR3 spells CASSSQGSGPQHF. The DNA for the CDR3 is TGTGCCAGCAGCTCCCAGGGCAGTGGGCCCCAGCATTTT. Drawing the rest from reference TRBV5-6 and TRBJ1-5, the complete variable domain is DAGVTQSPTHLIKTRGQQVTLRCSPKSGHDTVSWYQQALGQGPQFIFQYYEEEERQRGNFPDRFSGHQFPNYSSELNVNALLLGDSALYLCASSSQGSGPQHFGDGTRLSIL.

The V gene is TRBV27, the J gene TRBJ1-1; 7 bases match TRBD1. CDR1 is MNHEY and CDR2 is SMNVEV in the germline V gene (reference sequence). The CDR3 length is 11 residues. After removal of 7 bases from V and 7 bases from J, the junction contained 3 bases not matched to a gene. CDR3 protein: CASTTGNEAFF. CDR3 nucleotides: TGTGCCAGCACGACAGGGAATGAAGCTTTCTTT.

This clone was recorded once. The rearrangement links TRBV6-1 to TRBJ1-3, with D hard to call. Germline CDR1 reads MNHNS; CDR2 reads SASEGT. V was pared by 4 bases and J by 1 base, with 14 bases between. The CDR3 covers 16 residues. This CDR3 is CASSGLSVGSGNTIYF. CDR3 nucleotide sequence: TGTGCCAGCAGTGGCCTTAGCGTCGGATCTGGAAACACCATATATTTT.

The chain has TRBV18 and TRBJ2-5; TRBD2 matches at 8 bases. Germline V gives CDR1 KGHSH, CDR2 LQKENI. Germline trimming cut 6 bases from V and 1 base from J; bases unmatched to any gene: 4. The CDR3 runs 14 residues. The CDR3 nucleotides read TGTGCCAGCTCCCCCACTAGCGGCCAAGAGACCCAGTACTTC. Its translation: CASSPTSGQETQYF. Combining the CDR3 with reference TRBV18 and TRBJ2-5 gives the whole variable domain NAGVMQNPRHLVRRRGQEARLRCSPMKGHSHVYWYRQLPEEGLKFMVYLQKENIIDESGMPKERFSAEFPKEGPSILRIQQVVRGDSAAYFCASSPTSGQETQYFGPGTRLLVL.

The chain employs TRBV18 and TRBJ2-7; TRBD2 is a possible D gene (6 bases). The V gene's germline CDR1 is KGHSH and CDR2 LQKENI. This CDR3 comprises 14 residues. V was cut by 6 bases and J by 0 bases, with 12 bases left in between. CDR3 nucleotide sequence: TGTGCCAGCTCCGGGGGTTTAAGCTCCTACGAGCAGTACTTC. Protein product: CASSGGLSSYEQYF. Together with reference TRBV18 and TRBJ2-7, the CDR3 gives the full variable domain: NAGVMQNPRHLVRRRGQEARLRCSPMKGHSHVYWYRQLPEEGLKFMVYLQKENIIDESGMPKERFSAEFPKEGPSILRIQQVVRGDSAAYFCASSGGLSSYEQYFGPGTRLTVT.

Comment on this clone: An end of the junction differs from the germline gene, which may be a read error. The chain is built from TRBV7-8 and TRBJ1-1; 7 bases align to TRBD1. Germline CDR1 SGHVS, CDR2 FQNEAQ. The CDR3 covers 14 residues. The CDR3 here is CASSLDRVNPEAFF. DNA for the CDR3: TGTGCCAGCAGCCTAGACAGGGTGAACCCTGAAGCTTTCTTT.

Points on this clone: The sample has other DNA sequences that encode this CDR3 too. The rearrangement joins TRBV9 to TRBJ1-1; D not resolved. Looked up from germline, CDR1 is SGDLS and CDR2 is YYNGEE. V lost 0 bases, J lost 0 bases, and 6 bases lay in between. CDR3 length equals 14 residues. CDR3: CASSVGPMNTEAFF. The CDR3 DNA sequence: TGTGCCAGCAGCGTAGGTCCCATGAACACTGAAGCTTTCTTT.

The rearrangement links TRBV6-1 to TRBJ1-2; unclear D gene. CDR1 is MNHNS, CDR2 SASEGT, per germline. The CDR3 has 14 residues. Trimming removed 2 bases at V and 3 bases at J, with 10 bases between. The DNA of the CDR3 is TGTGCCAGCAGTGAATCGGGAACCTACTATGGCTACACCTTC. This encodes CASSESGTYYGYTF.

The chain employs TRBV6-5 and TRBJ2-3; possibly TRBD2 for D (6 bases). The CDR3 is 14 residues long. The germline CDR1 and CDR2 sequences are MNHEY and SVGAGI. Between the trimmed V and J ends, which lost 0 bases and 5 bases, there was a span of 9 bases. The CDR3: CASSYSGGIDTQYF. The CDR3 coding sequence is TGTGCCAGCAGTTACTCCGGGGGAATAGATACGCAGTATTTT.

CDR3 sequence reads: CASSEQGLDEKLFF. The CDR3 DNA is TGTGCCAGCAGTGAACAAGGGTTGGATGAAAAACTGTTTTTT. The chain is built from TRBV6-1 and TRBJ1-4; D is ambiguous. V was shortened by 2 bases and J by 6 bases, with 10 bases between the two germline ends. The CDR3 length is 14 residues. From germline, CDR1 is MNHNS and CDR2 SASEGT.

The V call is TRBV10-3, the J call TRBJ2-7; possibly TRBD2 for D (6 bases). The V gene's germline CDR1 is ENHRY and CDR2 SYGVKD. CDR3 length: 14 residues. Trimming pared 6 bases from V and 0 bases from J, leaving 12 bases between. The CDR3 protein is CAIRRDGSSYEQYF. The CDR3 bases are TGTGCCATCAGGCGGGACGGTTCCTCCTACGAGCAGTACTTC.

This chain joins TRBV4-2 and TRBJ1-1, with 7 bases aligning to TRBD1. There are 17 residues in the CDR3. The V gene's germline CDR1 is LGHNA and CDR2 YNFKEQ. V was pared by 0 bases and J by 1 base, with 8 bases of the junction left unmatched. CDR3 sequence reads: CASSQDRTGVPNTEAFF. In DNA form, the CDR3 reads TGTGCCAGCAGCCAAGATCGAACAGGGGTCCCGAACACTGAAGCTTTCTTT.

The rearrangement uses TRBV7-8 and TRBJ1-2; tentative D call: TRBD1 (5 bases). Trimming removed 6 bases from V and 6 bases from J, with 11 bases in between. Germline-derived CDR1 and CDR2 are SGHVS and FQNEAQ. This CDR3 has 12 amino acids. The CDR3 protein is CASSQSRDGYTF. The CDR3, as DNA: TGTGCCAGCAGTCAGTCCAGGGATGGCTACACCTTC. Based on the CDR3 plus reference TRBV7-8 and TRBJ1-2, the full variable domain is GAGVSQSPRYKVAKRGQDVALRCDPISGHVSLFWYQQALGQGPEFLTYFQNEAQLDKSGLPSDRFFAERPEGSVSTLKIQRTQQEDSAVYLCASSQSRDGYTFGSGTRLTVV.

The chain carries TRBV6-5 and TRBJ1-5; TRBD1 is a possible D gene (6 bases). Per the germline V gene, CDR1 is MNHEY and CDR2 is SVGAGI. V dropped 2 bases and J dropped 5 bases, with 13 bases sitting between them. The CDR3 length is 15 residues. The CDR3 nucleotides are TGTGCCAGCAGTTACACGTCCGGGGGGCATCAGCCCCAGCATTTT. As protein: CASSYTSGGHQPQHF.

The gene calls are TRBV19 and TRBJ1-5, with a possible D match to TRBD1 (5 bases). This CDR3 spans 14 amino acids. Germline-derived CDR1 and CDR2 are LNHDA and SQIVND (reference sequence). V was cut by 9 bases and J by 1 base, with 13 bases left in between. CDR3 protein: CASLKEGSNQPQHF. CDR3 nucleotide sequence: TGTGCCAGCCTAAAGGAGGGGAGCAATCAGCCCCAGCATTTT.

The sample holds a few counts of this clone. The rearrangement uses TRBV28 and TRBJ1-4, with D unclear. V lost 3 bases, J lost 8 bases, and 13 bases lay in between. The CDR3 covers 14 residues. Germline assignment: CDR1 MDHEN and CDR2 SYDVKM. The CDR3 sequence is CASSFYSGGEKLFF. The CDR3 bases are TGTGCCAGCAGTTTTTACAGCGGAGGAGAAAAACTGTTTTTT.

This clone is labeled as medium-sized. The rearrangement joins TRBV5-6 to TRBJ1-2; D uncertain. Germline values: CDR1 SGHDT, CDR2 YYEEEE. Trimming took 0 bases from V and 4 from J, leaving 7 bases between them. There are 13 residues in the CDR3. As DNA, the CDR3 is TGTGCCAGCAGCTTGGGGGCAGCCTATGGCTACACCTTC. Amino acids: CASSLGAAYGYTF.

This clone has a single count. For the CDR3, the DNA is TGTGCCAGCTCACCCCCTTCGGGGACGAACACTGAAGCTTTCTTT. It specifies CASSPPSGTNTEAFF. The chain carries TRBV18 and TRBJ1-1, with TRBD1 as a possible D gene (5 bases). CDR3 length: 15 amino acids. V was pared by 3 bases and J by 1 base, with 12 bases between. CDR1 is KGHSH, CDR2 LQKENI, per germline.